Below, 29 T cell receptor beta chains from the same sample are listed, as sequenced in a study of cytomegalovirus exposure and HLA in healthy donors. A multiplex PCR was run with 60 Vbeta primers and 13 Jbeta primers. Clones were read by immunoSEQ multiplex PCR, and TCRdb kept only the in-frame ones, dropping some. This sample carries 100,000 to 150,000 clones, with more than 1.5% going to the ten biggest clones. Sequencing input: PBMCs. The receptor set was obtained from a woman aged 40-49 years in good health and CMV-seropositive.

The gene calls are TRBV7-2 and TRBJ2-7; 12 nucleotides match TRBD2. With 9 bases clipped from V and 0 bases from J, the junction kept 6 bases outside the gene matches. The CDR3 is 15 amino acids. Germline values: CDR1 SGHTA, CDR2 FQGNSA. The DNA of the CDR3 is TGTGCCAGTGCTAGCGGGAGGGCGAGCTCCTACGAGCAGTACTTC. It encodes CASASGRASSYEQYF.

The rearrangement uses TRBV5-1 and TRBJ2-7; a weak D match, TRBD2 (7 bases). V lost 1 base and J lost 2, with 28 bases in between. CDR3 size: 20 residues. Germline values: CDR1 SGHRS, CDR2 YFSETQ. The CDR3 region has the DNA TGCGCCAGCAGCTTGAGGCCGGGGGGAGGCCGGGACACAAAAGCCTACGAGCAGTACTTC. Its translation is CASSLRPGGGRDTKAYEQYF.

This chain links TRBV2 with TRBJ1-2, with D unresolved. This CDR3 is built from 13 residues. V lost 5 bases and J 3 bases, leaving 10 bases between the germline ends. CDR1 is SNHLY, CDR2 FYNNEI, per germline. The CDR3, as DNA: TGTGCCAGCAGTCCCCTGCAGTACTATGGCTACACCTTC. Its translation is CASSPLQYYGYTF.

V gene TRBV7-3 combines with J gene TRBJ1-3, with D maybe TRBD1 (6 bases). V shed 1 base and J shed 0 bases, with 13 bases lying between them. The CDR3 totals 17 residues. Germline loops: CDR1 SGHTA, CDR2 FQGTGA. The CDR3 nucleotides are TGTGCCAGCAGCTTAATCCCCGGACAGCACTCTGGAAACACCATATATTTT. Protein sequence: CASSLIPGQHSGNTIYF.

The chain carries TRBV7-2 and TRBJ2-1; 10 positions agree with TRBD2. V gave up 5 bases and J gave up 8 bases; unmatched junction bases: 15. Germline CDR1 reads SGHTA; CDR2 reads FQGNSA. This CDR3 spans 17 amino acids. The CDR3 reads CASSRPGQEAGGDEQFF. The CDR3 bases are TGTGCCAGCAGCCGACCGGGACAGGAAGCGGGGGGGGATGAGCAGTTCTTC.

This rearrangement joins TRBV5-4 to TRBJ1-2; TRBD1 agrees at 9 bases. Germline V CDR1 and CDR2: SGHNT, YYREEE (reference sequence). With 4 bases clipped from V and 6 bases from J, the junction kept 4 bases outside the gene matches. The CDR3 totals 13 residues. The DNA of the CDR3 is TGTGCCAGCAGCCGGACAGGGGAGGATGGCTACACCTTC. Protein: CASSRTGEDGYTF.

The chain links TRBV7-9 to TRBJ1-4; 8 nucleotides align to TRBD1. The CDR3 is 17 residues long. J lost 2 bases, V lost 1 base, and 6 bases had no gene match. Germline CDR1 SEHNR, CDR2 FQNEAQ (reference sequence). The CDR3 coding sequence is TGTGCCAGCAGCTTAGGTTCGGGGACAGGTACTAATGAAAAACTGTTTTTT. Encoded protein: CASSLGSGTGTNEKLFF.

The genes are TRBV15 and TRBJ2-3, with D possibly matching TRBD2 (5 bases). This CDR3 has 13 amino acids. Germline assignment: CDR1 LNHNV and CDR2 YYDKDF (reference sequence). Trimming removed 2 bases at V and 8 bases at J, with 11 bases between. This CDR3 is CATSRPEGGTQYF. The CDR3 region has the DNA TGTGCCACCAGCAGACCCGAAGGAGGTACGCAGTATTTT.

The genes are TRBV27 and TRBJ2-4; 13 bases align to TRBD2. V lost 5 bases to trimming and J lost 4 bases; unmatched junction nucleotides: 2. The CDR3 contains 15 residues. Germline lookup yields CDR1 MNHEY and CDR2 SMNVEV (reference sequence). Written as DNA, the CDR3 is TGTGCCAGCAGTGGGACTAGCGGGGTGAAAAACATTCAGTACTTC. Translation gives CASSGTSGVKNIQYF.

Written as DNA, the CDR3 is TGTGCCAGCAGCTGGTTAGGACTTTCCCAAAACATTCAGTACTTC. This codes for CASSWLGLSQNIQYF. The chain couples TRBV5-6 to TRBJ2-4; perhaps TRBD2 as D (5 bases). This CDR3 is 15 amino acids long. Trimming took off 3 bases at V and 5 bases at J, with 15 bases between the two ends. Germline V gives CDR1 SGHDT, CDR2 YYEEEE.

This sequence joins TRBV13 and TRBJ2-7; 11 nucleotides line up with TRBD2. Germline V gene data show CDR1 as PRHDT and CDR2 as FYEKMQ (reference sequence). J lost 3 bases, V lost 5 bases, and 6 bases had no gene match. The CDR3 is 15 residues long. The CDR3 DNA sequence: TGTGCCAGCAGCCGCTCGGGACTAGCGGACTACGAGCAGTACTTC. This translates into CASSRSGLADYEQYF.

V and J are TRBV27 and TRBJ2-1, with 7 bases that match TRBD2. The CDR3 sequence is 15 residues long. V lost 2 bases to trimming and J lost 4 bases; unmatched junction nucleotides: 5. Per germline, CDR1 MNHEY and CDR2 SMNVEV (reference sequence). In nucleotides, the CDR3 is TGTGCCAGCAGTTTAGGCGGGAGTAGGTACAATGAGCAGTTCTTC. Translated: CASSLGGSRYNEQFF.

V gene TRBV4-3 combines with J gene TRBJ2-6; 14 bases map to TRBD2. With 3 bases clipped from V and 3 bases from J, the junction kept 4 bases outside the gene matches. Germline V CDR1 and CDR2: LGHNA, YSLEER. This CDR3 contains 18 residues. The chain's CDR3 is CASSQETSGRVGANVLTF. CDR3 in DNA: TGCGCCAGCAGCCAGGAGACTAGCGGGAGGGTTGGGGCCAACGTCCTGACTTTC.

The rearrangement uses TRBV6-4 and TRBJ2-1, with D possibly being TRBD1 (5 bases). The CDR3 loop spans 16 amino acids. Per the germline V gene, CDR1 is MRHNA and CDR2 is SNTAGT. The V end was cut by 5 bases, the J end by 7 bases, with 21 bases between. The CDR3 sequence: CASSLSSITGSNEQFF. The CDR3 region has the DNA TGTGCCAGCAGTCTCTCAAGTATAACAGGATCTAATGAGCAGTTCTTC.

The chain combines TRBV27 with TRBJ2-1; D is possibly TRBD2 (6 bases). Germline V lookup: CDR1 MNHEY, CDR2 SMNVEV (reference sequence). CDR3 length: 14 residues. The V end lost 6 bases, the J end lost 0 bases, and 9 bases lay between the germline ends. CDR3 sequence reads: CASRRGSSYNEQFF. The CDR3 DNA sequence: TGTGCCAGCAGGCGGGGTAGCTCCTACAATGAGCAGTTCTTC.

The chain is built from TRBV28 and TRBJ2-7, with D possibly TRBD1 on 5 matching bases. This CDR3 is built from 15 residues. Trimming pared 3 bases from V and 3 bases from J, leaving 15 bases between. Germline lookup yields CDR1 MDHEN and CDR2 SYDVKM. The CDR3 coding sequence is TGTGCCAGCAGTTTCGAAGGAGACAGATTCTACGAGCAGTACTTC. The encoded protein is CASSFEGDRFYEQYF.

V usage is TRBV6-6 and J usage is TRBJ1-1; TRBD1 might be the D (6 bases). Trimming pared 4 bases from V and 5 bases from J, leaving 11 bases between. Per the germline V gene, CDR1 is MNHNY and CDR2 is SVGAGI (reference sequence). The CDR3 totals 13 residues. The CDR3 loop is CASSSWGLTEAFF. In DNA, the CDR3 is TGTGCCAGCAGTTCTTGGGGGCTAACTGAAGCTTTCTTT.

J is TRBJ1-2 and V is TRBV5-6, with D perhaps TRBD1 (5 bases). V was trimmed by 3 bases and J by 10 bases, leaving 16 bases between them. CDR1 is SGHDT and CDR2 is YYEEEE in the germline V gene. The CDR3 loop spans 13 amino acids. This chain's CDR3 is CASSSGVSKAYTF. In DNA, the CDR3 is TGTGCCAGCAGCTCGGGGGTTTCCAAGGCCTACACCTTC.

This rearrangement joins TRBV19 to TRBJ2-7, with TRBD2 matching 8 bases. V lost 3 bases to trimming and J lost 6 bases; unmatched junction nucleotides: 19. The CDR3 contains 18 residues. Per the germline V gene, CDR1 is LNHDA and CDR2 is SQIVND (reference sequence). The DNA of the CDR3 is TGTGCCAGTAGTATCTCCAGCTTGGGGGCGGGAGGAAGTACCGAGCAGTACTTC. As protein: CASSISSLGAGGSTEQYF.

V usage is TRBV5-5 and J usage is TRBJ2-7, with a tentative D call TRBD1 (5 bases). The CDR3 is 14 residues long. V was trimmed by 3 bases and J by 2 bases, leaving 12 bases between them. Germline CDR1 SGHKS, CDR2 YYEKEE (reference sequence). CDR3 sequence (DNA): TGTGCCAGCAGCTCTATAGACAGTACCTACGAGCAGTACTTC. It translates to CASSSIDSTYEQYF.

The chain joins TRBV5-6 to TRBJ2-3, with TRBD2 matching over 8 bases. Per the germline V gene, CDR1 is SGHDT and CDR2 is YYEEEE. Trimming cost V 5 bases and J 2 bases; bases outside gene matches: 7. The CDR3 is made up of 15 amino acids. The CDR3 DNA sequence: TGTGCCAGCAGTTTCTCGGGGGGGGCCACAGATACGCAGTATTTT. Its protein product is CASSFSGGATDTQYF.

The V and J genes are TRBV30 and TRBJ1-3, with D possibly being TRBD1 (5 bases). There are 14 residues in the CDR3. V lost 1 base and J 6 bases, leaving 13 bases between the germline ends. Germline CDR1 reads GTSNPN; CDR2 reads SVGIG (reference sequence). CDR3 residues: CAWSGDQGLNTIYF. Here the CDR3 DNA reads TGTGCCTGGAGTGGTGACCAGGGTTTAAACACCATATATTTT.

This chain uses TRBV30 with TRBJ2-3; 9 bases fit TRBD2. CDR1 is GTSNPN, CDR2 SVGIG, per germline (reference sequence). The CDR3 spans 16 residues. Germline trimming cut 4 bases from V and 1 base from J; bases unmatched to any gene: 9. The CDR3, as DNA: TGTGCCTGGACCCGAATAGCGGGAGTGGGCACAGATACGCAGTATTTT. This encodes CAWTRIAGVGTDTQYF.

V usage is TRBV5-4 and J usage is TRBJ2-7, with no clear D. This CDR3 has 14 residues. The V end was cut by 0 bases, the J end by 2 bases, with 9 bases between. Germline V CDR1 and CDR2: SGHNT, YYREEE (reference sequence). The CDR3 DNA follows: TGTGCCAGCAGCTTGGGTCCTTCTACCTACGAGCAGTACTTC. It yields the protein CASSLGPSTYEQYF.

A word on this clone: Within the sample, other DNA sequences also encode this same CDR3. Here the CDR3 DNA reads TGCAGCGTTGAAACTCGCGATACTTACGAGCAGTACTTC. The encoded protein is CSVETRDTYEQYF. The chain couples TRBV29-1 to TRBJ2-7; D remains ambiguous. Germline CDR1 SQVTM, CDR2 ANQGSEA. V lost 2 bases, J lost 4 bases, and 12 bases lay in between. CDR3 length: 13 amino acids.

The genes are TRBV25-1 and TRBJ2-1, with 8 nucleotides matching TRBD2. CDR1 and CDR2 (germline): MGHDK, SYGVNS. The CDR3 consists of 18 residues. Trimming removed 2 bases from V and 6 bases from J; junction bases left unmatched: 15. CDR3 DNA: TGTGCCAGCAGTGAAAACTTAGATGGGCGGGGGGTTTTCAATGAGCAGTTCTTC. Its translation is CASSENLDGRGVFNEQFF.

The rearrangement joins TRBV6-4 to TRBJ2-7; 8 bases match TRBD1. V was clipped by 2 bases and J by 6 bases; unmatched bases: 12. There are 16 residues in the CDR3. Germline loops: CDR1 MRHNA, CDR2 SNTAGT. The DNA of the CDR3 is TGTGCCAGCAGTGACAATGAGGCAGGGGGCGCAGGCGAGCAGTACTTC. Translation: CASSDNEAGGAGEQYF.

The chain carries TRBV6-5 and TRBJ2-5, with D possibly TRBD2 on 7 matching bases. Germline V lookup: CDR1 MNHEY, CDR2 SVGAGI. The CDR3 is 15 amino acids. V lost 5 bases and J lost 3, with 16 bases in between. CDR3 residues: CASSRGAKREETQYF. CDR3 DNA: TGTGCCAGCAGTCGGGGGGCAAAGAGGGAAGAGACCCAGTACTTC.

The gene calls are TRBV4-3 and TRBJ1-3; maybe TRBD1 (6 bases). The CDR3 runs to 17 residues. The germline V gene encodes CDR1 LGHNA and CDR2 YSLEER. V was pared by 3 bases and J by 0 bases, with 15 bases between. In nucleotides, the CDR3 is TGCGCCAGCAGCCATGAATACAGGGTTAGCTCTGGAAACACCATATATTTT. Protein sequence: CASSHEYRVSSGNTIYF.